This T cell receptor (beta chain) was observed in a study of blood T cell repertoires in COVID-19 (dated by TCRdb to about 2020). Looking at the study overall: Samples from collaborators originated in the United States, Italy and Spain and spanned both the acute and convalescent phases of COVID-19. Where available, HLA class I and class II types were taken from metadata supplied by the sample provider and were not determined by assay-based typing. Sample metadata almost always included a de-identified subject ID, COVID-19 status, age in years and sex. Subjects who had been exposed to COVID-19, were actively infected with it, or had recovered from it provided the deeply sampled blood TCRbeta repertoires that made up the dataset. The prospective study material was composed of cDNA or gDNA derived from T cells, B-cell-depleted T cells, or PBMCs. Samples were obtained from the ongoing ImmuneRACE study (first 160 participants) and from 1,254 subjects provided by 6 global collaborators. The repertoires were made available in a free public database intended to serve as a resource for research on the immune response to SARS-CoV-2. General findings and caveats noted by the study authors: How much clinical and demographic metadata was included differed by source and by participant, and the metadata was provided uncurated.

Concerning this clone itself: This clone's antigen is unknown. Base-call qualities are not available, and no considerably larger clone is one nucleotide away.

The germline V gene encodes CDR1 MNHEY and CDR2 SVGEGT. The CDR3 spans 18 residues, from the cysteine through the phenylalanine. Only the CDR3 DNA is retained, 54 bases long and in frame from the first base. At the junction V is shortened by 6 bases and J by 2 bases; bases outside the gene matches: 15. TCRbeta CDR3 regions were amplified from genomic DNA by means of the immunoSEQ Assay, a bias-controlled multiplex PCR. The study's own analysis went as follows. The number of nucleated cells in each sample was estimated from the amplification of reference gene primers within the assay. To quantify the absolute abundance of each unique TCRbeta CDR3 rearrangement, sequence reads were collapsed and filtered. Productive Simpson clonality was computed per sample as the square root of Simpson's diversity index over productive rearrangements. In its TCRdb copy, this immuneACCESS table keeps in-frame sequences only and misses some clones. Where compared with another copy, unresolved V genes explain less than half of these, and the others have no known cause. That table supplies the V and J calls and clone size; D and trimming were determined from the DNA. This sample has more than 70,000 clones in its table, and 86% of those were observed once. The top ten clonotypes cover more than 7% of the sample.

Each collaborating institution followed its own protocols to collect whole blood in K2EDTA tubes. For TCRbeta analysis, collaborators shipped samples in one of three forms: frozen whole blood, isolated PBMCs, or DNA extracted from either of those sample types. Sequencing was performed on peripheral blood. The chain is made from TRBV6-2 or TRBV6-3 and TRBJ2-3, and 9 bases in between align with TRBD2. The clonotype originates from a man aged 55-75 years with acute or convalescent COVID-19. The CDR3 loop reads CASSLTRTSDNYTDTQYF. The DNA is TGTGCCAGCAGCCTTACACGGACTAGCGACAATTACACAGATACGCAGTATTTT.